This T cell receptor beta chain came from a study of blood T cell repertoires in COVID-19 (dated by TCRdb to 2018 to 2020). Context from the whole study: Samples from collaborators originated in the United States, Italy and Spain and spanned both the acute and convalescent phases of COVID-19. The prospective study material was composed of cDNA or gDNA derived from T cells, B-cell-depleted T cells, or PBMCs. The dataset comprised deeply sampled blood TCRbeta repertoires from subjects exposed to, actively infected with, or recovered from COVID-19. A freely available public database, intended as a resource for researchers studying the immune response to SARS-CoV-2, is where the repertoires were released. Samples came from the ongoing ImmuneRACE study (first 160 participants) plus 1,254 subjects from 6 global collaborators. A de-identified subject ID, COVID-19 status, age in years and sex were almost always included in the sample metadata. Where HLA class I and class II types were available, the types were taken from metadata supplied by the sample provider, not from assay-based typing.

Study-level results and caveats: Clinical and demographic metadata were provided uncurated, with the amount varying by source and participant.

The immunoSEQ Assay, a bias-controlled multiplex PCR, was used to amplify TCRbeta CDR3 regions from genomic DNA. From the authors' description of their analysis: The number of nucleated cells in each sample was estimated from the amplification of reference gene primers within the assay. To quantify the absolute abundance of each unique TCRbeta CDR3 rearrangement, sequence reads were collapsed and filtered. For each sample, productive Simpson clonality was calculated by taking the square root of Simpson's diversity index across productive rearrangements. TCRdb obtained this table from immuneACCESS and retained in-frame rearrangements with V and J assigned. These tables miss some clones; where compared with another copy, unresolved V genes account for less than half of the shortfall, and the remainder is unexplained. The DNA gave D and trimming, while V, J and clone size come from that table. Within this sample are tens of thousands of clones, with about four fifths of them counted one time only. The top ten clones comprise 10% to 15% of the sample.

Whole blood was collected in K2EDTA tubes by collaborating institutions according to the institutions' own protocols. Collaborator samples were shipped for TCRbeta analysis as frozen whole blood, isolated PBMCs, or DNA extracted from either sample type. This clone was seen only once. Its binding antigen is unknown. No clone much larger than this one lies a single base away; base qualities are absent. Measured from the cysteine to the phenylalanine, the CDR3 is 17 residues long. Just the 51-base CDR3 DNA is kept, in frame starting at base 1. Trimming takes 0 bases from V and 0 bases from J, and the germline ends sit 15 bases apart. CDR1 and CDR2 are read off the germline V gene (reference sequence) as LNHNV and YYDKDF.

This TCR was sampled from a human donor in a cohort sampled during active COVID-19. The sequence joins TRBV15 to TRBJ2-7; the D gene is perhaps TRBD1, from 6 matching bases. The sample taken for sequencing was peripheral blood. The CDR3 protein: CATSRELDRLSSYEQYF. The DNA sequence is given as TGTGCCACCAGCAGAGAGCTAGACAGGCTAAGCTCCTACGAGCAGTACTTC.